The 12 T cell receptor beta chains below come from one sample, sequenced in a study of shared clonotypes between healthy human individuals. Sequenced by immunoSEQ multiplex PCR; TCRdb stores in-frame clones only, minus some. Of about 960,000 clones listed, 70% to 85% are singletons. Sequencing was done on a sample of memory CD4+ T cells sorted from blood. Subset noted: CD45RA-negative fraction. These receptors were collected from a man younger than 35 in good health.

The chain employs TRBV30 and TRBJ2-1, with 8 bases aligning to TRBD2. Germline lookup yields CDR1 GTSNPN and CDR2 SVGIG (reference sequence). Trimming removed 1 base from V and 3 bases from J; junction bases left unmatched: 2. The CDR3 is 14 amino acids. CDR3 sequence: CAWSAGGLYNEQFF. CDR3 nucleotide sequence: TGTGCCTGGAGTGCGGGAGGGCTCTACAATGAGCAGTTCTTC.

The J gene is TRBJ2-1, the V gene TRBV19, with 10 bases lining up with TRBD1. The germline CDR1 and CDR2 sequences are LNHDA and SQIVND (reference sequence). V gave up 5 bases and J gave up 5 bases; unmatched junction bases: 6. The CDR3 contains 15 residues. As DNA, the CDR3 is TGTGCCAGTAGTGGCCGGGACAGGGGAAACAATGAGCAGTTCTTC. Translating it yields CASSGRDRGNNEQFF.

The rearrangement uses TRBV4-1 and TRBJ2-7, with TRBD1 identical over 7 bases. CDR3 length: 16 amino acids. Germline V CDR1 and CDR2: MGHRA, YSYEKL. Trimming took 4 bases from V and 3 from J; bases not matched to a gene: 12. For the CDR3, the DNA is TGCGCCAGCAGCCCAGACAGGGCAGGGGGTTACTACGAGCAGTACTTC. The encoded protein is CASSPDRAGGYYEQYF.

J is TRBJ1-2 and V is TRBV28; tentatively, D is TRBD1 (5 bases). Trimming took off 4 bases at V and 9 bases at J, with 12 bases between the two ends. Germline-derived CDR1 and CDR2 are MDHEN and SYDVKM. The CDR3 length is 12 residues. CDR3 sequence reads: CASSSRGGSYTF. The CDR3 region has the DNA TGTGCCAGCAGTTCCCGCGGGGGGAGCTACACCTTC.

The gene calls are TRBV9 and TRBJ2-5, with D perhaps matching TRBD2 (5 bases). V shed 0 bases and J shed 5 bases, with 17 bases lying between them. Germline loops: CDR1 SGDLS, CDR2 YYNGEE. The CDR3 totals 16 residues. CDR3 in DNA: TGTGCCAGCAGCGTAGGCGCTAGCAACCCGAGGGAGACCCAGTACTTC. This encodes CASSVGASNPRETQYF.

The table lists this clone with a count of one. The gene calls are TRBV4-2 and TRBJ2-7, with 14 bases fitting TRBD2. Losses at the gene ends were 4 bases for V and 3 bases for J; bases not matched to a gene: 8. CDR3 length: 17 residues. Germline CDR1 and CDR2: LGHNA and YNFKEQ. CDR3: CASSPLAGTSGGYEQYF. The CDR3 DNA reads TGTGCCAGCAGCCCACTGGCCGGGACTAGCGGGGGCTACGAGCAGTACTTC.

The chain recombines TRBV27 with TRBJ2-5; TRBD1 aligns across 7 bases. J lost 1 base, V lost 8 bases, and 4 bases had no gene match. Germline V CDR1 and CDR2: MNHEY, SMNVEV (reference sequence). The CDR3 runs 13 residues. The CDR3 reads CASDRDSQETQYF. CDR3 nucleotide sequence: TGTGCCAGCGACCGGGACAGCCAAGAGACCCAGTACTTC.

The chain combines TRBV5-1 with TRBJ2-3, with D possibly TRBD2 on 6 matching bases. Trimming took 2 bases from V and 8 from J, leaving 18 bases between them. The length of the CDR3 is 15 residues. Germline V CDR1 and CDR2: SGHRS, YFSETQ. The CDR3 reads CASSFGQGLGGTQYF. In DNA form, the CDR3 reads TGCGCCAGCAGCTTTGGTCAGGGCCTCGGGGGTACGCAGTATTTT. Using reference TRBV5-1 and TRBJ2-3 for the parts outside the CDR3, the full variable domain is KAGVTQTPRYLIKTRGQQVTLSCSPISGHRSVSWYQQTPGQGLQFLFEYFSETQRNKGNFPGRFSGRQFSNSRSEMNVSTLELGDSALYLCASSFGQGLGGTQYFGPGTRLTVL.

This sequence joins TRBV11-3 and TRBJ2-3; D perhaps matches TRBD2 (5 bases). CDR1 is SGHNT and CDR2 is YENEEA in the germline V gene. The length of the CDR3 is 15 residues. Trimming shortened V by 5 bases and J by 0 bases, and 12 bases separated the two germline ends. For the CDR3, the DNA is TGTGCCAGCAGCCCCAACACGGGGAGCACAGATACGCAGTATTTT. Translation gives CASSPNTGSTDTQYF.

The chain uses TRBV10-2 and TRBJ2-2, with 7 positions matching TRBD2. The CDR3 sequence is 15 residues long. CDR1 is WSHSY and CDR2 is SAAADI in the germline V gene. V lost 4 bases and J lost 4; bases outside the gene matches: 6. CDR3 residues: CASSGVGGGTGELFF. Here the CDR3 DNA reads TGCGCCAGCAGTGGGGTCGGCGGGGGCACCGGGGAGCTGTTTTTT.

The CDR3 DNA follows: TGTGCCAGCAGCCGGGATTATTTCGGACTAAGGCAAGAGACCCAGTACTTC. Encoded protein: CASSRDYFGLRQETQYF. V is TRBV5-6 and J is TRBJ2-5; possibly TRBD2 for D (6 bases). V gave up 4 bases and J gave up 2 bases, with 21 bases separating them. The germline gives CDR1 SGHDT, CDR2 YYEEEE. CDR3 length equals 17 residues.

The chain has TRBV4-1 and TRBJ2-7; 11 bases fit TRBD1. With V trimmed by 6 bases and J by 0 bases, 4 bases remained unmatched. Looked up from germline, CDR1 is MGHRA and CDR2 is YSYEKL. The CDR3 runs 15 residues. DNA for the CDR3: TGCGCCAGCAGTCCGGGACAGGGGGACTCCTACGAGCAGTACTTC. This encodes CASSPGQGDSYEQYF.